The 23 T cell receptor beta chains in this list originate from one sample, sequenced in a study of T cells in Graves' hyperthyroidism and ophthalmopathy. Amplified regions were TCR beta CDR3 sequences from RNA transcripts. An initial round of RT-PCR targeting the TCR CDR3 relied on the HTBI primer set. Each CDR3 protein is one row after TCRdb ran MiXCR on the multiplex PCR reads. The data show more than 300,000 distinct CDR3 sequences, approximately 13% seen once. The sequencing sample was made of blood. These receptors came from a woman in her late teens or twenties with Graves' hyperthyroidism.

Of note for this clonotype: This could be a read error, since a much larger clone is one nucleotide away. The chain is built from TRBV28 and TRBJ1-1, with 7 bases matching TRBD1. The germline V gene encodes CDR1 MDHEN and CDR2 SYDVKM. This CDR3 comprises 14 residues. The CDR3 DNA is TGTGCCAGCATTTTAGGGGGCGAAGGGACTAAAGCTTTCTTT. This codes for CASILGGEGTKAFF. Combining the CDR3 with reference TRBV28 and TRBJ1-1 gives the whole variable domain DVKVTQSSRYLVKRTGEKVFLECVQDMDHENMFWYRQDPGLGLRLIYFSYDVKMKEKGDIPEGYSVSREKKERFSLILESASTNQTSMYLCASILGGEGTKAFFGQGTRLTVV.

In the case of this clonotype: At one end, the junction sequence differs from germline, possibly due to a read error. V is TRBV19 and J is TRBJ1-2, with a weak D call TRBD1 (5 bases). In germline, CDR1 is LNHDA, CDR2 SQIVND (reference sequence). The CDR3 consists of 13 residues. CDR3: CASSITRDYGYAF. The CDR3 DNA reads TGTGCCAGTAGTATAACTCGGGACTATGGCTACGCCTTC. The entire variable domain, with the rest obtained from reference TRBV19 and TRBJ1-2, is as follows: DGGITQSPKYLFRKEGQNVTLSCEQNLNHDAMYWYRQDPGQGLRLIYYSQIVNDFQKGDIAEGYSVSREKKESFPLTVTSAQKNPTAFYLCASSITRDYGYAFGSGTRLTVV.

This clonotype was found many times. The chain joins TRBV12-3 or TRBV12-4 to TRBJ2-7; D unclear. V gave up 1 base and J gave up 5 bases, with 9 bases separating them. This CDR3 is 13 amino acids long. CDR3 amino acids: CASSLGSGHEQYF. CDR3 sequence (DNA): TGTGCCAGCAGTTTAGGGTCTGGCCACGAGCAGTACTTC.

In this sample, this clonotype turned up many times. The chain joins TRBV6-1 to TRBJ1-5; D ambiguous. Between the trimmed V and J ends, which lost 6 bases and 5 bases, there was a span of 11 bases. Germline values: CDR1 MNHNS, CDR2 SASEGT. The CDR3 extends over 13 amino acids. CDR3 nucleotides: TGTGCCAGCAGAGTTCCAGGCTATCAGCCCCAGCATTTT. This sequence encodes CASRVPGYQPQHF.

V usage is TRBV7-3 and J usage is TRBJ2-3, with TRBD2 identical over 8 bases. CDR1 and CDR2 (germline): SGHTA, FQGTGA. V lost 5 bases to trimming and J lost 5 bases; unmatched junction nucleotides: 9. The CDR3 covers 15 residues. CDR3 sequence reads: CASSAKAGGEDTQYF. For the CDR3, the DNA is TGTGCCAGCAGCGCAAAGGCGGGAGGAGAAGATACGCAGTATTTT. The whole variable domain, filled in from reference TRBV7-3 and TRBJ2-3, reads GAGVSQTPSNKVTEKGKYVELRCDPISGHTALYWYRQSLGQGPEFLIYFQGTGAADDSGLPNDRFFAVRPEGSVSTLKIQRTERGDSAVYLCASSAKAGGEDTQYFGPGTRLTVL.

The V gene is TRBV27, the J gene TRBJ2-4, with D perhaps TRBD1 or TRBD2 (5 bases each). Deletions cut 5 bases from V and 8 bases from J, with 13 bases between. The germline gives CDR1 MNHEY, CDR2 SMNVEV (reference sequence). The CDR3 sequence is 13 residues long. DNA of the CDR3: TGTGCCAGCAGTATCTTCGGGGCCGACATTCAGTACTTC. Its protein product is CASSIFGADIQYF.

The sample holds many counts of this clonotype. The chain is built from TRBV11-2 and TRBJ2-7; D not certain. The germline gives CDR1 SGHAT, CDR2 FQNNGV. The CDR3 extends over 13 amino acids. Between the trimmed V and J ends, which lost 1 base and 2 bases, there was a span of 6 bases. The DNA of the CDR3 is TGTGCCAGCAGCTTAGCGGAGCCCTACGAGCAGTACTTC. Translated: CASSLAEPYEQYF.

This chain uses TRBV9 with TRBJ2-1; TRBD2 agrees at 13 bases. Trimming cost V 0 bases and J 6 bases; bases outside gene matches: 12. The length of the CDR3 is 19 residues. Germline CDR1 is SGDLS and CDR2 is YYNGEE. The CDR3 DNA sequence: TGTGCCAGCAGCGTAGTTGCGACTAGCGGGGGGCCAGGGGCCAATGAGCAGTTCTTC. Translation: CASSVVATSGGPGANEQFF.

This clonotype has a handful of counts. This chain links TRBV28 with TRBJ2-5; tentatively, D is TRBD1 (5 bases). Germline-derived CDR1 and CDR2 are MDHEN and SYDVKM. Trimming took 4 bases from V and 0 from J, leaving 12 bases between them. This CDR3 has 15 residues. The CDR3 sequence: CASSSRTRYQETQYF. The CDR3 DNA reads TGTGCCAGCAGTTCCCGGACACGATACCAAGAGACCCAGTACTTC.

This sequence joins TRBV4-1 and TRBJ2-7, with unresolved D. V was cut by 1 base and J by 7 bases, with 11 bases left in between. The CDR3 runs 13 residues. Germline V gene data show CDR1 as MGHRA and CDR2 as YSYEKL. CDR3 sequence: CASSQGPLREQYF. DNA of the CDR3: TGCGCCAGCAGCCAAGGACCGCTCCGTGAGCAGTACTTC.

This clonotype was seen ten or more times. The chain joins TRBV5-6 to TRBJ2-1; D not resolved. Germline V CDR1 and CDR2: SGHDT, YYEEEE. Trimming removed 4 bases at V and 8 bases at J, with 13 bases between. The length of the CDR3 is 13 residues. CDR3 sequence: CASSTTSGYEQFF. CDR3 bases: TGTGCCAGCAGCACCACCTCTGGATATGAGCAGTTCTTC. Complete variable domain (other parts from reference TRBV5-6 and TRBJ2-1): DAGVTQSPTHLIKTRGQQVTLRCSPKSGHDTVSWYQQALGQGPQFIFQYYEEEERQRGNFPDRFSGHQFPNYSSELNVNALLLGDSALYLCASSTTSGYEQFFGPGTRLTVL.

The sample holds many counts of this clonotype. CDR3 region: CASGEGLAVEQYF. Written as DNA, the CDR3 is TGTGCCAGCGGGGAGGGACTAGCCGTGGAGCAGTACTTC. The V gene is TRBV13, the J gene TRBJ2-7, with TRBD2 identical over 9 bases. The germline gives CDR1 PRHDT, CDR2 FYEKMQ (reference sequence). J lost 7 bases, V lost 8 bases, and 9 bases had no gene match. The CDR3 extends over 13 amino acids.

In this sample, this clonotype turned up many times. The chain links TRBV28 to TRBJ2-7; D is uncertain. The germline V gene has CDR1 MDHEN and CDR2 SYDVKM. With 1 base removed from V and 0 bases from J, the gap between germline ends came to 10 bases. The CDR3 has 15 residues. The DNA of the CDR3 is TGTGCCAGCAGTTTATCCGAGGTAGACTCCTACGAGCAGTACTTC. It encodes CASSLSEVDSYEQYF.

This chain joins TRBV25-1 and TRBJ2-6; D remains ambiguous. The CDR3 extends over 15 amino acids. Germline CDR1 and CDR2: MGHDK and SYGVNS. Trimming removed 3 bases from V and 0 bases from J, with 6 bases in between. The CDR3 loop reads CASSEPGSGANVLTF. CDR3 DNA sequence: TGTGCCAGCAGTGAGCCGGGCTCTGGGGCCAACGTCCTGACTTTC.

This clonotype has just a few counts. The chain joins TRBV4-1 to TRBJ2-3, with D perhaps TRBD2 (6 bases). Germline V lookup: CDR1 MGHRA, CDR2 YSYEKL. V shed 6 bases and J shed 6 bases, with 10 bases lying between them. This CDR3 has 12 amino acids. The CDR3 region is CASRIRGDTQYF. The CDR3 DNA reads TGCGCCAGCAGAATACGGGGGGATACGCAGTATTTT.

There are a few counts of this clonotype. This sequence may be a read error, since a much larger clone differs from it by one base. The chain has TRBV6-2 or TRBV6-3 and TRBJ2-1; 10 bases fit TRBD2. Germline loops: CDR1 MNHEY, CDR2 SVGEGT. The CDR3 has 18 residues. The CDR3 region has the DNA TGTGCCAGCAGTCACTCGATTACGGGACTAGCGCTGTACAATGAGCAGTTCTTC. Amino acids: CASSHSITGLALYNEQFF.

This clonotype was seen repeatedly, ten times or more. The chain combines TRBV9 with TRBJ2-5; D not resolved. Germline V CDR1 and CDR2: SGDLS, YYNGEE. Trimming removed 1 base from V and 1 base from J, with 5 bases in between. The CDR3 loop spans 13 amino acids. The CDR3 nucleotides are TGTGCCAGCAGCGTAAACCTCCAAGAGACCCAGTACTTC. This codes for CASSVNLQETQYF.

This clonotype was recorded at least ten times. This chain uses TRBV11-2 with TRBJ2-1; D may be TRBD1 (5 bases). V lost 0 bases and J 9 bases, leaving 18 bases between the germline ends. This CDR3 contains 16 residues. Germline loops: CDR1 SGHAT, CDR2 FQNNGV. This CDR3 is CASSLDFGATWGEQFF. The CDR3 DNA is TGTGCCAGCAGCTTAGATTTTGGGGCGACGTGGGGTGAGCAGTTCTTC.

To note about this clonotype: At one of its ends the junction is not consistent with the germline gene, which may arise from a read error. The rearrangement links TRBV5-6 to TRBJ2-1, with 10 bases fitting TRBD2. CDR3 size: 16 residues. Germline V lookup: CDR1 SGHDT, CDR2 YYEEEE. In nucleotides, the CDR3 is TGTGCCAACAGCCCGGGGGGACTAGCGAGATACAATGAGCAGTTCTTC. This encodes CANSPGGLARYNEQFF.

This clonotype was seen at least ten times. The chain uses TRBV10-2 and TRBJ2-1; D is uncertain. The ends were cut back, 7 bases at V and 2 bases at J, with 12 bases in the middle. This CDR3 is built from 14 residues. Germline V gene lookup returns CDR1 WSHSY and CDR2 SAAADI. The CDR3 DNA reads TGCGCCAGCACTTCCGGGCTACCCTACAATGAGCAGTTCTTC. Residues: CASTSGLPYNEQFF.

This clonotype showed up just a few times. V and J are TRBV5-4 and TRBJ2-1; 8 positions match TRBD2. The V gene end was trimmed by 7 bases and the J gene end by 2 bases; junction bases not matched to a gene: 11. Germline CDR1 is SGHNT and CDR2 is YYREEE (reference sequence). This CDR3 has 16 amino acids. The CDR3 nucleotides read TGTGCCAGCTCCATAGCGGGACCATCGGCCTACAATGAGCAGTTCTTC. Its protein product is CASSIAGPSAYNEQFF.

The rearrangement joins TRBV28 to TRBJ2-7, with TRBD1 identical over 7 bases. This CDR3 has 15 amino acids. V gave up 6 bases and J gave up 6 bases; unmatched junction bases: 14. Germline V gives CDR1 MDHEN, CDR2 SYDVKM. The chain's CDR3 is CASSPGPGGHPEQYF. Written as DNA, the CDR3 is TGTGCCAGCAGCCCCGGGCCAGGGGGTCATCCCGAGCAGTACTTC.

This chain uses TRBV5-8 with TRBJ1-5; unclear D gene. V was pared by 3 bases and J by 9 bases, with 16 bases between. The CDR3 is made up of 14 amino acids. The germline V gene has CDR1 SGHTS and CDR2 YDEGEE. This CDR3 reads CASSSILGHGPQHF. The CDR3 DNA reads TGTGCCAGCAGCTCGATTTTGGGTCACGGGCCCCAGCATTTT.